This paragraph covers one T cell receptor beta chain sequence. The target of this receptor is not known. Within one base of it there is no much larger clone, and no base qualities were kept. The data are from a study of T cell repertoires in cytomegalovirus infection (dated by TCRdb to between 2017 and 2020). Some background on the complete study: Alongside well-studied HLA-B-restricted epitopes, the peptide stimulations were aimed at recently identified HLA-C-restricted CMV epitopes, whose presentation resists viral immunomodulation. Donor HLA type was relevant to the analysis, because carriage of CMV infection together with the matching HLA type was indicated by public TCR beta signatures.

The treatment or condition label, as the study defines it: in vitro stimulation with specific CMV peptide epitopes to enrich CMV-specific T cells. Sequenced using an Illumina HiSeq 1500. TCRdb itself trimmed the public reads at Q25 with fastp, ran MiXCR and retained productive beta chains. CDR3 protein sequences are deduplicated, and each keeps its most common genes and DNA. Here the sample has more than 300,000 distinct CDR3 sequences; approximately 30% occur a single time. Together, the top ten hold 13% of the sample. V is cut by 5 bases and J by 15 bases, and the space between the germline ends is 20 bases. The CDR3 starts with the cysteine, ends with the phenylalanine, and has 13 residues. Only the CDR3 part of the read is kept: 39 bases, read in frame from the first base. For CDR1 and CDR2, the germline V gene (reference sequence) lists LNHDA and SQIVND. Study-level results and caveats: Cumulative frequency of public TCR beta family members discriminated carriers of CMV infection plus the relevant HLA type in this cohort and an independent roughly 330-donor cohort. The ex vivo response was dominated by HLA-C-restricted CMV-specific TCR beta clonotypes, and the single most frequent clonotype in two of eight donors was supplied by these HLA-C-restricted clonotypes.

The sample consisted of cultured PBMCs, taken from culture after CMV antigen stimulation. This TCR derives from a human donor in good health (CMV status not recorded). Some clones in this sample may be carry-over from other donors' samples. The rearrangement joined TRBV19 to TRBJ2-1; matching of 7 bases hints at TRBD1 as the D gene. The CDR3 protein sequence reads: CASSLEQGRPLFF. The DNA reads as follows: TGTGCCAGTAGTCTGGAACAGGGGAGGCCGCTGTTCTTC. The full variable domain, completed from the reference TRBV19 and TRBJ2-1 proteins outside the CDR3, reads DGGITQSPKYLFRKEGQNVTLSCEQNLNHDAMYWYRQDPGQGLRLIYYSQIVNDFQKGDIAEGYSVSREKKESFPLTVTSAQKNPTAFYLCASSLEQGRPLFFGPGTRLTVL.